One and the same sample provided the 5 T cell receptor beta chains below, sequenced in a study of monozygotic twins with inflammatory bowel disease. TCRdb re-called the 5' RACE reads; one entry per CDR3 protein, DNA not given. The table counts roughly 200,000 distinct CDR3 sequences; around 1.5% lies in the top ten. Specimen: blood. Receptors originate from a human donor with ulcerative colitis or Crohn's disease, or a healthy co-twin of an affected twin (not recorded which).

The chain has TRBV29-1 and TRBJ1-2; checking the TCRdb D call of TRBD1 is not possible without DNA. Per the germline V gene, CDR1 is SQVTM and CDR2 is ANQGSEA. This CDR3 has 14 residues. The chain's CDR3 is CSVPPSGGKSGYTF.

The chain carries TRBV20-1 and TRBJ2-7; the D call of TRBD2 rests on TCRdb alone, since no DNA is present to check it. This CDR3 has 12 amino acids. Germline V gives CDR1 DFQATT, CDR2 SNEGSKA (reference sequence). The CDR3 here is CSARGLADEQYF.

The CDR3 loop is CASSGGLASSGNTIYF. V usage is TRBV25-1 and J usage is TRBJ1-3. The CDR3 is 16 amino acids. CDR1 is MGHDK, CDR2 SYGVNS, per germline.

The chain couples TRBV12-3 or TRBV12-4 to TRBJ1-5; TCRdb lists TRBD1, though no DNA is available to test this call. The CDR3 has 15 amino acids. This chain's CDR3 is CASSPGRGHSQPQHF.

The rearrangement links TRBV9 to TRBJ1-5. The CDR3 loop spans 16 amino acids. Germline loops: CDR1 SGDLS, CDR2 YYNGEE. CDR3 protein: CASSVRAGIQDQPQHF.